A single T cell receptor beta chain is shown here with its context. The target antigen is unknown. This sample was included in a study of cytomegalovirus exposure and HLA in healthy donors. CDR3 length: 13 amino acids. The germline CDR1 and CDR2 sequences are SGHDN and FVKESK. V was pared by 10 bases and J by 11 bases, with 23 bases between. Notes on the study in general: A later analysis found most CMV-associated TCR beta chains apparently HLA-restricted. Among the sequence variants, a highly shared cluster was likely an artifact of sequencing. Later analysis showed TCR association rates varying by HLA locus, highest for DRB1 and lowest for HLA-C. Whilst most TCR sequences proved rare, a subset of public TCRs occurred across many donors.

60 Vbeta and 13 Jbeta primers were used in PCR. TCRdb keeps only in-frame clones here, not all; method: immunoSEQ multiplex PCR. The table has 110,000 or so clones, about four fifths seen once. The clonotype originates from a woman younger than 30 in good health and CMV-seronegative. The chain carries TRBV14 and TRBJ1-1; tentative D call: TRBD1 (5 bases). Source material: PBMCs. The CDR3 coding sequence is TGTGCCACCTCAACGGGGGGGGACTTGACCGCTTTCTTT. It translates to CATSTGGDLTAFF.